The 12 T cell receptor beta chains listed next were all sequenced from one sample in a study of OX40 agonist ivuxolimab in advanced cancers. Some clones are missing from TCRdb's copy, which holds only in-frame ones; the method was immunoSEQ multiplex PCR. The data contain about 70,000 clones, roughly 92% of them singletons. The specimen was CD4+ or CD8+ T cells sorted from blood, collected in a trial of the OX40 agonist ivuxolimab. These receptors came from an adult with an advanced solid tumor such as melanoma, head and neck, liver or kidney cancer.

The DNA of the CDR3 is TGTGCCAGCACCTACAACGGGGGGGGCGGCGGGGAGCTGTTTTTT. Its protein product is CASTYNGGGGGELFF. The V and J genes are TRBV6-5 and TRBJ2-2; 8 nucleotides match TRBD2. The CDR3 is 15 residues long. CDR1 MNHEY and CDR2 SVGAGI come from the germline V gene. The V gene end was trimmed by 7 bases and the J gene end by 7 bases; junction bases not matched to a gene: 11.

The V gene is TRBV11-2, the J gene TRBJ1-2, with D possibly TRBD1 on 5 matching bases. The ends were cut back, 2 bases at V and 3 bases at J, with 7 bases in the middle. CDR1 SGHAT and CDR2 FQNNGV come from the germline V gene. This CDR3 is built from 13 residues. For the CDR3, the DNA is TGTGCCAGCAGCTTAATGGGGGACTATGGCTACACCTTC. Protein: CASSLMGDYGYTF.

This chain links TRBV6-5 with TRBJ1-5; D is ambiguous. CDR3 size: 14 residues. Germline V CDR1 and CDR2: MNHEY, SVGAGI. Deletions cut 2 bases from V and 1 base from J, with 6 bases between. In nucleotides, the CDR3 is TGTGCCAGCAGTTACGGGCAAAGCAATCAGCCCCAGCATTTT. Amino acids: CASSYGQSNQPQHF.

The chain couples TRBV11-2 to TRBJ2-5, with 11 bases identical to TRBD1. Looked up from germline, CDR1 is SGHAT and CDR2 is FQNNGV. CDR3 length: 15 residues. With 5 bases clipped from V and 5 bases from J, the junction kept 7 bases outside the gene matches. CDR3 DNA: TGTGCCAGCAGCCCTGGGACAGGGGGTTTCGAGACCCAGTACTTC. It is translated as CASSPGTGGFETQYF.

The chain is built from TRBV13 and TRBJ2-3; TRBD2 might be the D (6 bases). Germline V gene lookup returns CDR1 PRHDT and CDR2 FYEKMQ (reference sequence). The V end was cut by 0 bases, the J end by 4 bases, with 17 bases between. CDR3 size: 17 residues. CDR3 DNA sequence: TGTGCCAGCAGCTTAGGCGGAGGGCGCCATCCGGCAGATACGCAGTATTTT. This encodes CASSLGGGRHPADTQYF.

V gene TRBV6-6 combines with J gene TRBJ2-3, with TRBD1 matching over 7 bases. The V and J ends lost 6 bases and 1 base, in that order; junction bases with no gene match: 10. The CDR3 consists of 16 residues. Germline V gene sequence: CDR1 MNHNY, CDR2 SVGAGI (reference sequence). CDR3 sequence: CASSLGQVTGTDTQYF. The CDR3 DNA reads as TGTGCCAGCAGCCTTGGACAGGTTACTGGCACAGATACGCAGTATTTT.

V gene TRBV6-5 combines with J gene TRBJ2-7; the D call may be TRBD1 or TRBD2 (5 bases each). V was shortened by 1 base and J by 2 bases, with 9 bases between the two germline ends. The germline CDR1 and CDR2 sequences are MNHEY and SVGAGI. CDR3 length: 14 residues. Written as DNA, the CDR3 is TGTGCCAGCAGTTACTTCGGGACCACCTACGAGCAGTACTTC. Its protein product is CASSYFGTTYEQYF.

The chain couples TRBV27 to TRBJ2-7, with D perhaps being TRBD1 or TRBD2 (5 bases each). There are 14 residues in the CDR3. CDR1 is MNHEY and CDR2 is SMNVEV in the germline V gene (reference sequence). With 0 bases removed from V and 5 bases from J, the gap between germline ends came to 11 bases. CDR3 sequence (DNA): TGTGCCAGCAGTTTATCGAACGGGGCGAACGAGCAGTACTTC. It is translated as CASSLSNGANEQYF.

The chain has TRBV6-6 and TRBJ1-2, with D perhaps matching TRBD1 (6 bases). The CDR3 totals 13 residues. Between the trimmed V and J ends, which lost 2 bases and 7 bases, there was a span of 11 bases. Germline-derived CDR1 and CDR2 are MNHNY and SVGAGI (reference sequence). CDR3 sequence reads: CASSYEDSRGYTF. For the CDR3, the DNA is TGTGCCAGCAGTTACGAGGACAGTCGTGGCTACACCTTC.

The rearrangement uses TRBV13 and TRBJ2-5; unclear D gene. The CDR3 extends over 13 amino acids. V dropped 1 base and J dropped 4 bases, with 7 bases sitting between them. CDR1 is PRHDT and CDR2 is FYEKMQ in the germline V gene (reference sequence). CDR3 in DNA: TGTGCCAGCAGCTTAGAACATGGAGAGACCCAGTACTTC. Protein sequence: CASSLEHGETQYF.

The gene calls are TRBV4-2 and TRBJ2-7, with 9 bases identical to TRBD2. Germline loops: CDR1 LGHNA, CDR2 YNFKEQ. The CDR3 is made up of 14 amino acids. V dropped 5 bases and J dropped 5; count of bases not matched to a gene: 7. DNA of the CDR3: TGTGCCAGCAGCGTGGGACTAGCCGTTGACGAGCAGTACTTC. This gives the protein CASSVGLAVDEQYF.

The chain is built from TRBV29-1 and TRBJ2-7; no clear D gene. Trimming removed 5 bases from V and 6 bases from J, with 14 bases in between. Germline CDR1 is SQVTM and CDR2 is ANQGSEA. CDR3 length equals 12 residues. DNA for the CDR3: TGCAGCGTTCCCCCGCCCGACGGCGAGCAGTACTTC. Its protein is CSVPPPDGEQYF.